This T cell receptor beta chain was identified during a study of T-cell reconstitution after alpha-beta-depleted transplantation in children. For TCRbeta, the library was prepared with unique molecular identifiers. Each CDR3 protein gets one entry after TCRdb re-called the PCR reads with MiXCR. The profile shows some 340,000 distinct CDR3 sequences, 10% of them singletons. J gave up 0 bases and V 1 base, and 4 bases lay outside the gene matches. Germline V gene sequence: CDR1 LGHDT, CDR2 YNNKEL (reference sequence). The CDR3 extends over 16 amino acids. The table lists this clonotype with a few counts.

This material consisted of PBMCs from the stem cell graft donor, taken from the stem cell graft. This chain links TRBV3-1 with TRBJ2-3, with 7 nucleotides matching TRBD2. This sequence originates from a human donor who donated a stem cell graft to a child with acute lymphoblastic leukemia. The CDR3 sequence: CASSQGAGPSTDTQYF. The CDR3 DNA sequence: TGTGCCAGCAGCCAAGGAGCGGGGCCTAGCACAGATACGCAGTATTTT.